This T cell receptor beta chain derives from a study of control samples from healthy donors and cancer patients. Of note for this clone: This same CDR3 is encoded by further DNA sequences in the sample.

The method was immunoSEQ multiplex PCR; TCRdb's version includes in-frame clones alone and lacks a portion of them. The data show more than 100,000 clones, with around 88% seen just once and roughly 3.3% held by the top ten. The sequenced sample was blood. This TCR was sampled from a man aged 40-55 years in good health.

CDR3 region: CSVHRGNEQFF. Written as DNA, the CDR3 is TGCAGCGTTCACAGGGGCAATGAGCAGTTCTTC. The chain has TRBV29-1 and TRBJ2-1; 7 nucleotides line up with TRBD1. Germline V lookup: CDR1 SQVTM, CDR2 ANQGSEA. V trimming: 5 bases; J trimming: 6 bases; junction bases outside the gene matches: 1. This CDR3 is 11 amino acids long.